The 23 T cell receptor beta chains below were found in one sample sequenced in a study of Graves' ophthalmopathy and Graves' hyperthyroidism (dated by TCRdb to between 2018 and 2020). For sequencing, an Illumina HiSeq 2000 was employed. For repertoire sequencing, the TCR beta CDR3 regions were amplified from RNA transcripts. The first round was an RT-PCR using HTBI primers with the Qiagen OneStep RT-PCR kit, and this first round was followed by a second-round multiplex PCR, then size selection and purification. TCRdb reworked the public reads: Q25 trimming with fastp, MiXCR clone assembly, productive beta chains retained. Merged by CDR3 protein, the rows form single entries marked with the most common genes and DNA. Recorded for this sample are roughly 300,000 distinct CDR3 sequences; 15% to 20% of them occurred a single time. Roughly 12% of the sample goes to the ten largest clones. Sample: peripheral blood. These receptors were obtained from an adult man with Graves' ophthalmopathy.

This clonotype was recorded at least ten times. The CDR3 is CASSFVAGDETQYF. The CDR3 bases are TGTGCCAGCAGCTTTGTAGCGGGAGATGAGACCCAGTACTTC. This chain uses TRBV5-8 with TRBJ2-5; TRBD2 aligns across 9 bases. The CDR3 contains 14 residues. J lost 5 bases, V lost 2 bases, and 4 bases had no gene match. Looked up from germline, CDR1 is SGHTS and CDR2 is YDEGEE.

This clonotype was observed at least ten times. This chain uses TRBV2 with TRBJ2-7; 12 nucleotides line up with TRBD1. V shed 4 bases, J shed 7 bases, and the junction held 8 bases outside the gene matches. From germline, CDR1 is SNHLY and CDR2 FYNNEI. This CDR3 has 15 amino acids. DNA of the CDR3: TGTGCCAGCAGTGGCTTGGGACAGGGGGCGTGGGAGCAGTACTTC. Translating it yields CASSGLGQGAWEQYF.

This clonotype was counted ten times or more. This chain links TRBV7-2 with TRBJ2-5; the D gene is possibly TRBD2 (6 bases). This CDR3 contains 15 residues. V lost 2 bases to trimming and J lost 10 bases, with 20 bases between them. Germline V lookup: CDR1 SGHTA, CDR2 FQGNSA. The CDR3 DNA is TGTGCCAGCAGCTTATCGTGGGGCTCCTCGGGGGACCAGTACTTC. Translation: CASSLSWGSSGDQYF.

In this sample, this clonotype turned up once. The V gene is TRBV12-3 or TRBV12-4, the J gene TRBJ2-7; TRBD2 aligns across 7 bases. This CDR3 comprises 16 residues. V shed 5 bases and J 3 bases; nucleotides not matched to a gene: 13. DNA for the CDR3: TGTGCCAGCAGTCCGGCTAGTGGGGGGAGGGGCTACGAGCAGTACTTC. Its protein is CASSPASGGRGYEQYF.

This clonotype was detected ten times or more. The chain recombines TRBV4-3 with TRBJ2-7; TRBD2 might be the D (6 bases). Trimming removed 3 bases at V and 4 bases at J, with 10 bases between. Germline CDR1 reads LGHNA; CDR2 reads YSLEER. The length of the CDR3 is 13 residues. CDR3 DNA sequence: TGCGCCAGCAGCCACGAGGAGGGGTACGAGCAGTACTTC. It encodes CASSHEEGYEQYF.

This clonotype was picked up many times. The chain joins TRBV2 to TRBJ1-2, with D unresolved. Germline CDR1 SNHLY, CDR2 FYNNEI. The CDR3 is 15 amino acids. V was shortened by 6 bases and J by 6 bases, with 20 bases between the two germline ends. CDR3 in amino acids: CASSLKTSTIHGYTF. DNA for the CDR3: TGTGCCAGCAGCCTTAAAACTTCTACCATTCATGGCTACACCTTC.

This clonotype was found many times. The V and J genes are TRBV20-1 and TRBJ2-7; no clear D gene. The CDR3 has 11 amino acids. In germline, CDR1 is DFQATT, CDR2 SNEGSKA (reference sequence). The CDR3 here is CSTRQAYEQYF. In DNA, the CDR3 is TGCAGCACCCGGCAGGCCTACGAGCAGTACTTC.

The chain couples TRBV11-2 to TRBJ2-7; tentatively, D is TRBD1 or TRBD2 (5 bases each). Trimming pared 5 bases from V and 2 bases from J, leaving 10 bases between. The V gene's germline CDR1 is SGHAT and CDR2 FQNNGV. The CDR3 consists of 13 residues. In DNA form, the CDR3 reads TGTGCCAGCAGCATGGGACCCGCCTACGAGCAGTACTTC. Protein: CASSMGPAYEQYF.

The table lists this clonotype with many counts. The chain is built from TRBV6-5 and TRBJ2-4; D unresolved. The germline V gene has CDR1 MNHEY and CDR2 SVGAGI. V lost 2 bases and J 0 bases, leaving 11 bases between the germline ends. The CDR3 sequence is 16 residues long. The CDR3 nucleotides read TGTGCCAGCAGTTACCGTATGGTGGGAGCCAAAAACATTCAGTACTTC. Translated, it gives CASSYRMVGAKNIQYF.

V and J are TRBV13 and TRBJ1-1, with 9 positions matching TRBD1. Germline values: CDR1 PRHDT, CDR2 FYEKMQ (reference sequence). The ends lost 3 bases at V and 4 bases at J; junction bases unmatched: 6. The CDR3 is made up of 15 amino acids. The CDR3 DNA reads as TGTGCCAGCAGCTTGGGGACAGGGTGGGGCACTGAAGCTTTCTTT. Translation: CASSLGTGWGTEAFF. Together with reference TRBV13 and TRBJ1-1, the CDR3 gives the full variable domain: AAGVIQSPRHLIKEKRETATLKCYPIPRHDTVYWYQQGPGQDPQFLISFYEKMQSDKGSIPDRFSAQQFSDYHSELNMSSLELGDSALYFCASSLGTGWGTEAFFGQGTRLTVV.

This clonotype was counted ten times or more. The chain uses TRBV29-1 and TRBJ1-2; 8 bases map to TRBD1. V dropped 4 bases and J dropped 8; count of bases not matched to a gene: 9. Germline V CDR1 and CDR2: SQVTM, ANQGSEA. CDR3 size: 13 residues. CDR3 region: CSVAGRGRRGYTF. CDR3 in DNA: TGCAGCGTTGCGGGCAGGGGGCGACGGGGCTACACCTTC.

The rearrangement uses TRBV6-1 and TRBJ2-5, with 7 bases lining up with TRBD2. Unmatched junction bases numbered 14, after V lost 8 bases and J lost 5 bases. CDR3 length equals 15 residues. The germline gives CDR1 MNHNS, CDR2 SASEGT. CDR3 protein: CASGLLIVSGETQYF. The CDR3 bases are TGTGCCAGCGGCCTCCTAATTGTTAGCGGGGAGACCCAGTACTTC.

This clonotype was detected many times. This chain joins TRBV28 and TRBJ1-1; 7 bases are shared with TRBD1. The CDR3 has 13 amino acids. V was pared by 2 bases and J by 8 bases, with 5 bases of the junction left unmatched. The germline V gene encodes CDR1 MDHEN and CDR2 SYDVKM. The CDR3 spells CASSLEDRQEAFF. Written as DNA, the CDR3 is TGTGCCAGCAGTTTAGAGGACAGGCAAGAAGCTTTCTTT.

This clonotype was observed many times. This chain uses TRBV9 with TRBJ2-5; tentatively, D is TRBD2 (5 bases). The CDR3 totals 14 residues. Germline loops: CDR1 SGDLS, CDR2 YYNGEE. Trimming removed 2 bases at V and 5 bases at J, with 13 bases between. Written as DNA, the CDR3 is TGTGCCAGCAGCGTGGATGGGAGTGAGGAGACCCAGTACTTC. It encodes CASSVDGSEETQYF.

This clonotype was counted many times. V usage is TRBV6-5 and J usage is TRBJ1-2; D unresolved. This CDR3 is 13 amino acids long. Germline-derived CDR1 and CDR2 are MNHEY and SVGAGI. V lost 6 bases to trimming and J lost 3 bases, with 11 bases between them. The CDR3 nucleotides read TGTGCCAGCAGGGTCGCTCAGGACTATGGCTACACCTTC. It codes for CASRVAQDYGYTF.

This clonotype occurred many times. The chain couples TRBV29-1 to TRBJ2-2; D is perhaps TRBD1 or TRBD2 (6 bases each). The CDR3 contains 18 residues. The V and J ends lost 5 bases and 3 bases respectively, with 25 bases between them. CDR1 is SQVTM, CDR2 ANQGSEA, per germline. CDR3 amino acids: CSVRRDIGSRGYTGELFF. The CDR3 coding sequence is TGCAGCGTTCGCCGGGACATCGGGTCGCGGGGTTACACCGGGGAGCTGTTTTTT.

This clonotype has a count of ten or more. The rearrangement uses TRBV27 and TRBJ2-7; D unresolved. Germline V gene data show CDR1 as MNHEY and CDR2 as SMNVEV (reference sequence). This CDR3 contains 13 residues. V shed 1 base and J shed 1 base, with 5 bases lying between them. The CDR3: CASSLWPSYEQYF. The CDR3 DNA is TGTGCCAGCAGTTTATGGCCTTCCTACGAGCAGTACTTC.

The chain links TRBV6-1 to TRBJ2-7; D not resolved. V was pared by 7 bases and J by 2 bases, with 9 bases between. CDR3 length: 12 residues. Germline lookup yields CDR1 MNHNS and CDR2 SASEGT. The CDR3 sequence: CASKSRTYEQYF. CDR3 nucleotide sequence: TGTGCCAGCAAATCTCGGACCTACGAGCAGTACTTC.

The CDR3: CSGTEPNYGYTF. CDR3 in DNA: TGCAGCGGAACCGAGCCTAACTATGGCTACACCTTC. The gene calls are TRBV29-1 and TRBJ1-2; D remains ambiguous. Germline V gives CDR1 SQVTM, CDR2 ANQGSEA. V was clipped by 7 bases and J by 0 bases, with 9 bases between them. CDR3 size: 12 residues.

Ten or more counts support this clonotype. The CDR3 does not close with the conserved phenylalanine or tryptophan, likely indicating a read error. CDR3 DNA: TGTGCCAGCAGCCTAACAAGACTAGCGGGGGGCAAAGAGACCCAGTACTCC. Translating it yields CASSLTRLAGGKETQYS. The genes are TRBV27 and TRBJ2-5, with 13 positions matching TRBD2. Losses at the gene ends were 6 bases for V and 3 bases for J; bases not matched to a gene: 10. Germline CDR1 reads MNHEY; CDR2 reads SMNVEV (reference sequence). This CDR3 has 17 amino acids.

As for this clonotype: The junction and the germline gene differ at one end; a read error may be behind it. The chain carries TRBV4-2 and TRBJ1-1; perhaps TRBD1 as D (6 bases). Germline V gene sequence: CDR1 LGHNA, CDR2 YNFKEQ. This CDR3 is 16 amino acids long. The CDR3 sequence: CASSVAPDSLNAEAFF. For the CDR3, the DNA is TGTGCCAGCAGCGTAGCCCCGGACAGCCTGAACGCTGAAGCTTTCTTT.

V gene TRBV11-2 combines with J gene TRBJ1-2, with 8 nucleotides matching TRBD1. V shed 5 bases and J 0 bases; nucleotides not matched to a gene: 8. CDR3 length: 16 amino acids. CDR1 and CDR2 (germline): SGHAT, FQNNGV. The CDR3 bases are TGTGCCAGCAGCCCAGGGACAGGCAAAGCTAACTATGGCTACACCTTC. It yields the protein CASSPGTGKANYGYTF.

This clonotype showed up many times. The rearrangement uses TRBV27 and TRBJ1-2, with D perhaps matching TRBD1 (6 bases). V lost 5 bases and J 1 base, leaving 11 bases between the germline ends. CDR3 length: 14 residues. The germline V gene encodes CDR1 MNHEY and CDR2 SMNVEV (reference sequence). The CDR3, as DNA: TGTGCCAGCAGTACAAACAGGGTTAACTATGGCTACACCTTC. Translating gives CASSTNRVNYGYTF.